Sequencing of this T cell receptor (beta chain) was carried out in a study of shared clonotypes between healthy human individuals. Overall study context: CD8 memory received one plate per donor, CD8 naive two, CD4 memory three and CD4 naive three.

Assay used: immunoSEQ multiplex PCR; TCRdb lists only in-frame clones, some missing. The table records approximately 980,000 clones, approximately 80% of them present only once. This clone was picked up a small number of times. V gave up 3 bases and J gave up 0 bases, with 5 bases separating them. CDR1 and CDR2 from the germline V gene are SGHNT and YYREEE (reference sequence). This CDR3 is built from 13 residues. The origin of this receptor is a young man in good health. The V gene is TRBV5-4, the J gene TRBJ2-3, with unresolved D. Material: memory CD4+ T cells sorted from blood. The subset denotes: CD45RA-negative fraction. The CDR3 coding sequence is TGTGCCAGCAGCTCGGACAGCACAGATACGCAGTATTTT. This gives the protein CASSSDSTDTQYF.